This TCR beta chain came from a study of CD8+ T cells in alopecia areata. Notes on the study in general: Scalp and blood retained many expanded lesional clones during tofacitinib.

Treatment: oral pan-JAK inhibitor, 5-10 mg twice daily. Alopecia areata patients provided lesional scalp punch biopsies and peripheral blood. RNA was isolated and reverse transcribed to cDNA, the sequencing template. Assay used: immunoSEQ multiplex PCR; TCRdb lists only in-frame clones, some missing. The sample carries about 110,000 clones, roughly 84% recorded once. About this clone: Its antigen remains unidentified.

The TCR sequence derives from a human donor with alopecia areata. The sample was CD8+ T cells sorted from blood, taken at week 24, from a patient treated with tofacitinib.

The CDR3 DNA follows: TGTGCCAGCAGCCAATTTAGAGACACCGGCTCCTACGAGCAGTACTTC. Encoded protein: CASSQFRDTGSYEQYF. The chain is built from TRBV16 and TRBJ2-7, with unresolved D. This CDR3 contains 16 residues. V was pared by 1 base and J by 0 bases, with 13 bases between. Per the germline V gene, CDR1 is KGHSY and CDR2 is FQNENV.